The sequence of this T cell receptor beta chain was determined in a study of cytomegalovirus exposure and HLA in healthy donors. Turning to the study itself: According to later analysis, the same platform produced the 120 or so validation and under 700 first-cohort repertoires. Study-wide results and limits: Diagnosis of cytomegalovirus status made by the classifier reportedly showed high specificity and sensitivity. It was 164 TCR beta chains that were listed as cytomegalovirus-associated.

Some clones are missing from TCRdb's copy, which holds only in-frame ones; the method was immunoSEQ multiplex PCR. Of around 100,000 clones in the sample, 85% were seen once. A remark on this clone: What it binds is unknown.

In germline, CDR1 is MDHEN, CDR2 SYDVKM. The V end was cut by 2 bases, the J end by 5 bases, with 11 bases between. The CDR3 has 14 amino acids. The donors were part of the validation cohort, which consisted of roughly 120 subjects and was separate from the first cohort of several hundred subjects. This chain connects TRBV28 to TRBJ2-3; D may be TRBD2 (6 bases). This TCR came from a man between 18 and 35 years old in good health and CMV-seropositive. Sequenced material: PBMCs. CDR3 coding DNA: TGTGCCAGCAGTTTAGGGCAGGGAGGAGATACGCAGTATTTT. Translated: CASSLGQGGDTQYF.